Listed here are 23 T cell receptor beta chains from one sample, sequenced in a study of radiotherapy plus CTLA-4 blockade in lung cancer. Produced via immunoSEQ multiplex PCR; TCRdb's table is partial and in-frame only. The sample has about 90,000 clones, around 72% seen once. Sequencing was performed on peripheral blood, taken from a patient treated with radiotherapy plus ipilimumab. The receptors shown here come from a human donor with non-small cell lung cancer that progressed on radiotherapy plus ipilimumab.

V is TRBV7-6 and J is TRBJ2-3; TRBD2 matches at 14 bases. Germline-derived CDR1 and CDR2 are SGHVS and FNYEAQ. V was pared by 4 bases and J by 0 bases, with 0 bases of the junction left unmatched. The CDR3 runs 16 residues. For the CDR3, the DNA is TGTGCCAGCAGCTGGACTAGCGGGGGGAGCACAGATACGCAGTATTTT. Amino acids: CASSWTSGGSTDTQYF. Drawing the rest from reference TRBV7-6 and TRBJ2-3, the complete variable domain is GAGVSQSPRYKVTKRGQDVALRCDPISGHVSLYWYRQALGQGPEFLTYFNYEAQQDKSGLPNDRFSAERPEGSISTLTIQRTEQRDSAMYRCASSWTSGGSTDTQYFGPGTRLTVL.

The rearrangement uses TRBV28 and TRBJ1-5, with D unresolved. Trimming took 2 bases from V and 3 from J, leaving 11 bases between them. Germline CDR1 MDHEN, CDR2 SYDVKM. CDR3 length equals 15 residues. DNA for the CDR3: TGTGCCAGCAGTTTAGATACGGTTCCCAATCAGCCCCAGCATTTT. Amino acids: CASSLDTVPNQPQHF.

The chain couples TRBV2 to TRBJ1-1, with 7 bases lining up with TRBD1. The V segment lost 6 bases and the J segment 7 bases; nucleotides outside the gene matches: 8. The CDR3 extends over 13 amino acids. CDR1 is SNHLY, CDR2 FYNNEI, per germline. CDR3 in DNA: TGTGCCAGCAGCGACGGGACAGTGAATGAAGCTTTCTTT. Its translation is CASSDGTVNEAFF. The full variable domain, completed using reference TRBV2 and TRBJ1-1, is EPEVTQTPSHQVTQMGQEVILRCVPISNHLYFYWYRQILGQKVEFLVSFYNNEISEKSEIFDDQFSVERPDGSNFTLKIRSTKLEDSAMYFCASSDGTVNEAFFGQGTRLTVV.

The rearrangement uses TRBV14 and TRBJ1-3, with a possible D match to TRBD1 (6 bases). Trimming stripped 0 bases from V and 2 bases from J, with 23 bases between. The CDR3 is made up of 20 amino acids. Germline V lookup: CDR1 SGHDN, CDR2 FVKESK. CDR3 bases: TGTGCCAGCAGCCAAGATCCTCGCACTTACAGGGCGCAAACTGGAAACACCATATATTTT. The encoded protein is CASSQDPRTYRAQTGNTIYF.

The chain couples TRBV11-2 to TRBJ1-3; D is undetermined. This CDR3 region has 10 residues. V was clipped by 6 bases and J by 7 bases, with 4 bases between them. Germline CDR1 is SGHAT and CDR2 is FQNNGV. This CDR3 is CASRGNTIYF. Here the CDR3 DNA reads TGTGCCAGCAGGGGTAACACCATATATTTT.

This clone has only a few counts. The rearrangement uses TRBV7-6 and TRBJ1-1; a possible D gene is TRBD1 (5 bases). This CDR3 is built from 12 residues. V shed 4 bases and J shed 5 bases, with 8 bases lying between them. The germline V gene encodes CDR1 SGHVS and CDR2 FNYEAQ. The CDR3 loop is CASSSAGTEAFF. Here the CDR3 DNA reads TGTGCCAGCAGCTCCGCAGGGACTGAAGCTTTCTTT.

The chain links TRBV6-6 to TRBJ2-1; a possible D gene is TRBD2 (5 bases). This CDR3 spans 13 amino acids. Trimming shortened V by 0 bases and J by 10 bases, and 10 bases separated the two germline ends. Germline CDR1 MNHNY, CDR2 SVGAGI (reference sequence). The CDR3 here is CASSYSNGGEQFF. CDR3 DNA: TGTGCCAGCAGTTACTCGAATGGCGGGGAGCAGTTCTTC.

The chain recombines TRBV5-1 with TRBJ1-1; no definite D call. This CDR3 comprises 15 residues. Per germline, CDR1 SGHRS and CDR2 YFSETQ. Trimming removed 1 base from V and 2 bases from J, with 12 bases in between. CDR3 DNA sequence: TGCGCCAGCAGCTTGTTTGCAGGCGGAAACACTGAAGCTTTCTTT. Its protein product is CASSLFAGGNTEAFF.

V and J are TRBV27 and TRBJ2-7, with D hard to call. The CDR3 totals 15 residues. The germline CDR1 and CDR2 sequences are MNHEY and SMNVEV (reference sequence). The germline V and J ends were trimmed by 0 bases and 0 bases, with 9 bases remaining between them. CDR3 coding DNA: TGTGCCAGCAGTTTATCCGACGGCCTCTCCTACGAGCAGTACTTC. Its translation: CASSLSDGLSYEQYF.

The rearrangement uses TRBV4-1 and TRBJ1-4; 8 positions agree with TRBD1. Germline loops: CDR1 MGHRA, CDR2 YSYEKL. The V gene end was trimmed by 2 bases and the J gene end by 3 bases; junction bases not matched to a gene: 5. The CDR3 runs to 16 residues. The CDR3 reads CASSQPAGGPNEKLFF. The CDR3 bases are TGCGCCAGCAGCCAACCAGCAGGGGGCCCTAATGAAAAACTGTTTTTT.

This chain joins TRBV30 and TRBJ1-2; no clear D gene. This CDR3 region has 12 residues. Germline values: CDR1 GTSNPN, CDR2 SVGIG (reference sequence). Between the trimmed V and J ends, which lost 2 bases and 5 bases, there was a span of 9 bases. The CDR3 here is CAWSKGWYGYTF. The CDR3, as DNA: TGTGCCTGGAGTAAGGGTTGGTATGGCTACACCTTC.

V usage is TRBV29-1 and J usage is TRBJ2-3; possible D gene TRBD2, 5 bases. This CDR3 comprises 15 residues. V gave up 2 bases and J gave up 1 base, with 13 bases separating them. The germline gives CDR1 SQVTM, CDR2 ANQGSEA. The CDR3 DNA follows: TGCAGCGTTGAAACGGGCCGAGGGCGCACAGATACGCAGTATTTT. Amino acid sequence: CSVETGRGRTDTQYF.

The chain joins TRBV13 to TRBJ2-5; no reliable D call. This CDR3 contains 13 residues. Trimming cost V 5 bases and J 4 bases, with 11 bases left between them. Germline CDR1 and CDR2: PRHDT and FYEKMQ (reference sequence). In nucleotides, the CDR3 is TGTGCCAGCAGCCCTCCCACTCCAGAGACCCAGTACTTC. Its translation is CASSPPTPETQYF.

This chain links TRBV4-1 with TRBJ2-7; 10 nucleotides match TRBD2. The CDR3 sequence is 15 residues long. Germline CDR1 MGHRA, CDR2 YSYEKL. The J segment lost 3 bases and the V segment lost 3 bases, leaving 5 bases of the junction unmatched. This CDR3 is CASSHSSGSYYEQYF. The CDR3 DNA reads as TGCGCCAGCAGCCACTCTAGCGGGAGTTACTACGAGCAGTACTTC.

At least ten counts were recorded for this clone. This chain connects TRBV28 to TRBJ1-5, with 9 bases that match TRBD1. CDR1 is MDHEN, CDR2 SYDVKM, per germline. Unmatched junction bases numbered 14, after V lost 5 bases and J lost 6 bases. This CDR3 contains 17 residues. CDR3 DNA: TGTGCCAGCAGTACCCCCGGGACAGGGAGAACTACTCAGCCCCAGCATTTT. Protein: CASSTPGTGRTTQPQHF.

The chain uses TRBV4-1 and TRBJ2-4, with a weak D call TRBD1 (5 bases). Looked up from germline, CDR1 is MGHRA and CDR2 is YSYEKL. V lost 4 bases and J 1 base, leaving 14 bases between the germline ends. The CDR3 runs 16 residues. The CDR3 DNA follows: TGCGCCAGCAGCCCCACAGGATCAAGGGCCAAAAACATTCAGTACTTC. This codes for CASSPTGSRAKNIQYF.

This clone was observed a handful of times. V gene TRBV19 combines with J gene TRBJ2-2; TRBD1 might be the D (6 bases). Germline CDR1 and CDR2: LNHDA and SQIVND (reference sequence). CDR3 length equals 13 residues. V was trimmed by 10 bases and J by 3 bases, leaving 12 bases between them. The CDR3 DNA sequence: TGTGCCACCTCAAACAGGGACACCGGGGAGCTGTTTTTT. This encodes CATSNRDTGELFF.

J is TRBJ1-2 and V is TRBV2, with D uncertain. The germline V gene encodes CDR1 SNHLY and CDR2 FYNNEI. Deletions cut 6 bases from V and 4 bases from J, with 12 bases between. The CDR3 runs to 13 residues. In DNA form, the CDR3 reads TGTGCCAGCAGAGTGTCAATGGGCTATGGCTACACCTTC. Translation: CASRVSMGYGYTF.

This clone was counted a single time. At the DNA level, this CDR3 is encoded by other sequences in the same sample as well. CDR3 sequence reads: CASSQDRGGYEQYF. CDR3 in DNA: TGCGCCAGCAGCCAAGATCGAGGAGGCTACGAGCAGTACTTC. This chain uses TRBV4-1 with TRBJ2-7; possibly TRBD2 for D (5 bases). The V gene lost 0 bases and the J gene lost 3 bases, with 9 bases spanning the gap. Per the germline V gene, CDR1 is MGHRA and CDR2 is YSYEKL. CDR3 size: 14 residues.

J is TRBJ2-5 and V is TRBV9; 11 nucleotides agree with TRBD1. The V segment lost 3 bases and the J segment 0 bases; nucleotides outside the gene matches: 1. CDR3 length: 15 residues. Germline values: CDR1 SGDLS, CDR2 YYNGEE. DNA for the CDR3: TGTGCCAGCAGCGAGGGACAGGGGGACCAAGAGACCCAGTACTTC. Translating gives CASSEGQGDQETQYF.

The CDR3 region is CASGLGQGTTGELFF. DNA for the CDR3: TGTGCTAGTGGTTTGGGACAGGGTACAACCGGGGAGCTGTTTTTT. The rearrangement joins TRBV12-5 to TRBJ2-2, with 7 bases identical to TRBD1. The germline V gene has CDR1 LGHNT and CDR2 FRNRAP. The CDR3 sequence is 15 residues long. The junction had 4 bases not matched to a gene; V was cut back by 1 base and J by 5 bases. Based on the CDR3 plus reference TRBV12-5 and TRBJ2-2, the full variable domain is DARVTQTPRHKVTEMGQEVTMRCQPILGHNTVFWYRQTMMQGLELLAYFRNRAPLDDSGMPKDRFSAEMPDATLATLKIQPSEPRDSAVYFCASGLGQGTTGELFFGEGSRLTVL.

The V and J genes are TRBV7-9 and TRBJ2-1; 9 bases fit TRBD2. This CDR3 comprises 13 residues. J was trimmed by 10 bases and V by 0 bases; bases with no gene match: 1. Per the germline V gene, CDR1 is SEHNR and CDR2 is FQNEAQ (reference sequence). In DNA form, the CDR3 reads TGTGCCAGCAGCTTAGCGCTAGCGGGAGAGCAGTTCTTC. Encoded protein: CASSLALAGEQFF.

The CDR3 bases are TGTGCCAGCAGCGTAGCCGGGACAGGGTCCCTGAACACTGAAGCTTTCTTT. Translation: CASSVAGTGSLNTEAFF. The chain couples TRBV9 to TRBJ1-1; 9 bases agree with TRBD1. The CDR3 runs to 17 residues. From germline, CDR1 is SGDLS and CDR2 YYNGEE. V shed 0 bases, J shed 0 bases, and the junction held 6 bases outside the gene matches.